Listed here are 14 T cell receptor beta chains from one sample, sequenced in a study of cytomegalovirus exposure and HLA in healthy donors. Primers included in the PCR were 60 Vbeta and 13 Jbeta primers. TCRdb's table, derived via immunoSEQ multiplex PCR, lists solely in-frame clones and lacks some. This sample has around 180,000 clones; about four fifths occur once, and the top ten carry about 1.8%. The specimen was PBMCs. The receptors stem from a man younger than 35 in good health and CMV-seronegative.

As regards this clone: Within the sample, other DNA sequences also encode this same CDR3. This chain links TRBV5-1 with TRBJ2-5; D not certain. The CDR3 sequence is 14 residues long. V was trimmed by 0 bases and J by 1 base, leaving 7 bases between them. Germline lookup yields CDR1 SGHRS and CDR2 YFSETQ. The CDR3 here is CASSLAPFQETQYF. CDR3 coding DNA: TGCGCCAGCAGCTTGGCCCCTTTCCAAGAGACCCAGTACTTC.

This chain joins TRBV15 and TRBJ2-2; 10 positions agree with TRBD2. The CDR3 is 15 residues long. The junction had 5 bases not matched to a gene; V was cut back by 4 bases and J by 6 bases. Germline lookup yields CDR1 LNHNV and CDR2 YYDKDF (reference sequence). CDR3 sequence: CATSTSGGRAGELFF. CDR3 nucleotides: TGTGCCACCAGCACTAGCGGGGGACGGGCCGGGGAGCTGTTTTTT.

The chain couples TRBV4-3 to TRBJ2-7, with D tentatively TRBD2 (5 bases). The CDR3 length is 14 residues. Germline V CDR1 and CDR2: LGHNA, YSLEER. V was shortened by 4 bases and J by 2 bases, with 12 bases between the two germline ends. This chain's CDR3 is CASSPESSPYEQYF. The CDR3 DNA follows: TGCGCCAGCAGCCCGGAATCTAGCCCCTACGAGCAGTACTTC.

The rearrangement uses TRBV30 and TRBJ2-3; possibly TRBD2 for D (6 bases). The CDR3 totals 14 residues. Deletions cut 3 bases from V and 0 bases from J, with 10 bases between. Germline lookup yields CDR1 GTSNPN and CDR2 SVGIG (reference sequence). In nucleotides, the CDR3 is TGTGCCTGGAGAAAGGGACTGAGCACAGATACGCAGTATTTT. Translated, it gives CAWRKGLSTDTQYF. The entire variable domain, with the rest obtained from reference TRBV30 and TRBJ2-3, is as follows: SQTIHQWPATLVQPVGSPLSLECTVEGTSNPNLYWYRQAAGRGLQLLFYSVGIGQISSEVPQNLSASRPQDRQFILSSKKLLLSDSGFYLCAWRKGLSTDTQYFGPGTRLTVL.

This chain joins TRBV19 and TRBJ2-5; 8 positions agree with TRBD1. Germline V gene sequence: CDR1 LNHDA, CDR2 SQIVND (reference sequence). V lost 5 bases to trimming and J lost 4 bases; unmatched junction nucleotides: 6. This CDR3 is built from 14 residues. In DNA form, the CDR3 reads TGTGCCAGTAGTGAACGACAGGGGCGAGAGACCCAGTACTTC. Amino acids: CASSERQGRETQYF.

This rearrangement joins TRBV5-1 to TRBJ2-1; 7 nucleotides match TRBD2. The CDR3 spans 13 residues. The junction had 3 bases not matched to a gene; V was cut back by 4 bases and J by 5 bases. The germline gives CDR1 SGHRS, CDR2 YFSETQ. The CDR3 bases are TGCGCCAGCAGCCTCGGGACTAACAATGAGCAGTTCTTC. This gives the protein CASSLGTNNEQFF.

The rearrangement links TRBV11-2 to TRBJ2-6; D is perhaps TRBD1 (5 bases). Trimming cost V 1 base and J 2 bases, with 9 bases left between them. The CDR3 spans 16 residues. CDR1 SGHAT and CDR2 FQNNGV come from the germline V gene. The CDR3 DNA sequence: TGTGCCAGCAGCTTAGGTCCAGGGCCTGGGGCCAACGTCCTGACTTTC. Translation: CASSLGPGPGANVLTF.

The chain couples TRBV5-4 to TRBJ1-4; a possible D gene is TRBD1 (5 bases). Germline V CDR1 and CDR2: SGHNT, YYREEE (reference sequence). V shed 0 bases and J shed 7 bases, with 16 bases lying between them. There are 16 residues in the CDR3. The CDR3 region has the DNA TGTGCCAGCAGCTTGGCCCATGGGGGGGACGGTGAAAAACTGTTTTTT. Residues: CASSLAHGGDGEKLFF.

The genes are TRBV28 and TRBJ1-4; D remains ambiguous. CDR3 length: 14 amino acids. CDR1 is MDHEN, CDR2 SYDVKM, per germline. V was shortened by 4 bases and J by 0 bases, with 6 bases between the two germline ends. The CDR3: CASSSQTTNEKLFF. In DNA, the CDR3 is TGTGCCAGCAGTTCCCAGACAACTAATGAAAAACTGTTTTTT.

This clone showed up just once. V and J are TRBV4-2 and TRBJ2-1; 8 bases line up with TRBD1. The CDR3 extends over 17 amino acids. The germline V gene encodes CDR1 LGHNA and CDR2 YNFKEQ. V lost 2 bases to trimming and J lost 4 bases; unmatched junction nucleotides: 10. The CDR3 loop is CASSQTPGQVIYNEQFF. CDR3 nucleotides: TGTGCCAGCAGCCAAACACCGGGACAGGTAATTTACAATGAGCAGTTCTTC.

CDR3 amino acids: CASQGGISTDTQYF. CDR3 DNA sequence: TGTGCCAGCCAGGGAGGGATAAGCACAGATACGCAGTATTTT. The rearrangement joins TRBV11-2 to TRBJ2-3; the match to TRBD2 covers 7 bases. Germline V lookup: CDR1 SGHAT, CDR2 FQNNGV. The ends lost 8 bases at V and 0 bases at J; junction bases unmatched: 5. The CDR3 length is 14 residues.

This chain links TRBV4-3 with TRBJ2-3, with 8 bases that match TRBD1. The CDR3 is 17 residues long. The junction had 13 bases not matched to a gene; V was cut back by 4 bases and J by 4 bases. Germline CDR1 is LGHNA and CDR2 is YSLEER. For the CDR3, the DNA is TGCGCCAGCAGCCCCGTAGACGGACAGGGTGTCCCAGATACGCAGTATTTT. Translated: CASSPVDGQGVPDTQYF.

The CDR3 is CSVGGRGLDEQYF. The CDR3 nucleotides are TGCAGCGTTGGGGGCAGGGGGCTCGACGAGCAGTACTTC. The rearrangement uses TRBV29-1 and TRBJ2-7, with TRBD1 matching over 8 bases. Trimming removed 4 bases from V and 5 bases from J; junction bases left unmatched: 7. The CDR3 extends over 13 amino acids. Germline-derived CDR1 and CDR2 are SQVTM and ANQGSEA.

CDR3 region: CASSDADPPRYTDTQYF. In nucleotides, the CDR3 is TGCGCCAGCAGTGATGCCGACCCCCCTAGATACACAGATACGCAGTATTTT. The chain is built from TRBV10-2 and TRBJ2-3; no clear D gene. Germline loops: CDR1 WSHSY, CDR2 SAAADI. The CDR3 contains 17 residues. Trimming cost V 3 bases and J 2 bases, with 18 bases left between them.